This entry describes one T cell receptor beta chain. The table came from immunoSEQ multiplex PCR; TCRdb's copy has only in-frame clones and leaves some out. Among 300,000 to 450,000 clones listed, roughly 80% were seen once. This CDR3 has 14 residues. V was cut by 5 bases and J by 4 bases, with 12 bases left in between. Germline lookup yields CDR1 LGHDT and CDR2 YNNKEL (reference sequence). This sample stems from a study of blood T cell repertoires in COVID-19. V and J are TRBV3-1 (or the pseudogene TRBV3-2) and TRBJ2-1; D may be TRBD2 (5 bases). Sequencing was carried out using peripheral blood. The receptor comes from a human donor with acute or convalescent COVID-19. The donor label of this sample is uncertain. CDR3 in DNA: TGTGCCAGCAGCTCCGTTGGGAGTTACAATGAGCAGTTCTTC. This translates into CASSSVGSYNEQFF.